The entry below gives a single T cell receptor (beta chain) sequence along with its context. Here immunoSEQ multiplex PCR was the method, and the copy in TCRdb shows in-frame clones only, minus some. The sample holds roughly 28,000 clones; about 89% are singletons and the top ten take 3.5%. The source of the sample is a study of T cell changes during pregnancy in multiple sclerosis. CDR3 length: 13 residues. V shed 6 bases, J shed 4 bases, and the junction held 5 bases outside the gene matches. Germline V gives CDR1 MGHDK, CDR2 SYGVNS. This rearrangement joins TRBV25-1 to TRBJ2-5; TRBD2 agrees at 7 bases. The sequencing used CD4+ T cells from peripheral blood mononuclear cells, collected in the first trimester of pregnancy. The sequence was obtained from a female donor in good health, enrolled as a control in a pregnancy study. Here the CDR3 DNA reads TGTGCCAGCAGCGTTTGGGGGGGAGAGACCCAGTACTTC. It translates to CASSVWGGETQYF.